This record covers a single T cell receptor (beta chain). What antigen it recognizes has not been identified. No quality values exist for individual bases; no much larger clone is one base distant. TCRbeta CDR3 regions were amplified from genomic DNA using the immunoSEQ Assay, a bias-controlled multiplex PCR. Concerning the study's data processing: The number of nucleated cells in each sample was estimated by amplification of reference gene primers within the assay. Sequence reads were collapsed and filtered to measure the absolute abundance of every unique TCRbeta CDR3 rearrangement. For each sample, productive Simpson clonality was calculated by taking the square root of Simpson's diversity index across productive rearrangements. TCRdb's version of the immuneACCESS table is confined to in-frame rearrangements and falls short of the full clone set. An unresolved V gene accounts for under half of the shortfall where checked; the remainder is of unknown origin. Clone size and the V and J calls come from that table; the DNA yielded D and trimming. The sample table contains 35,000 to 55,000 clones; only one count was recorded for approximately 88% of them. Approximately 4% of the sample is held by the ten biggest clonotypes.

These data are taken from a study of blood T cell repertoires in COVID-19 (dated by TCRdb to the early 2020s). About the full investigation: Collaborator samples came from the United States, Italy and Spain and covered acute and convalescent phases of COVID-19. The repertoires were released in a freely available public database intended as a resource for research on the immune response to SARS-CoV-2. Samples came from the ongoing ImmuneRACE study (first 160 participants) plus 1,254 subjects from 6 global collaborators. The dataset comprised deeply sampled blood TCRbeta repertoires from subjects exposed to, actively infected with, or recovered from COVID-19. The prospective study material was composed of cDNA or gDNA derived from T cells, B-cell-depleted T cells, or PBMCs. A de-identified subject ID, COVID-19 status, age in years and sex were almost always included in the sample metadata. Where available, HLA class I and class II types were obtained from metadata supplied by the sample provider rather than from assay-based typing. General conclusions and limits of the study: Clinical and demographic metadata were provided uncurated, with the amount varying by source and participant.

Each collaborating institution followed its own protocols to collect whole blood in K2EDTA tubes. Collaborator samples were shipped for TCRbeta analysis as frozen whole blood, isolated PBMCs, or DNA extracted from either sample type. Spanning cysteine to phenylalanine, the CDR3 consists of 16 amino acids. Only CDR3 DNA remains: 48 bases, in frame from the first base. CDR1 and CDR2 are read off the germline V gene as SGHRS and YFSETQ. Trimming leaves V shorter by 1 base and J shorter by 1 base, with the junction holding 7 bases beyond the gene matches. The clonotype was recovered from a human donor in a cohort sampled during active COVID-19. The rearrangement combines TRBV5-1 with TRBJ1-2, and 7 junctional nucleotides match TRBD1. Sequenced sample: peripheral blood. The CDR3 loop reads CASSLPRDSYNYGYTF. The nucleotide sequence is given as TGCGCCAGCAGCTTGCCCCGGGACAGCTATAACTATGGCTACACCTTC.